What follows are 20 T cell receptor beta chains derived from one specimen sequenced in a study of blood T cells in healthy people across ages. A second roughly 6 to 11 cycle PCR used barcoded and J-beta primers. TCRdb processed the 5' RACE reads anew with MiXCR; each CDR3 protein has one entry. The data contain about 650,000 distinct CDR3 sequences, about 32% of them singletons. Sequenced: blood. The receptors come from an elderly woman in good health.

This chain links TRBV7-9 with TRBJ1-1; D is possibly TRBD1 (5 bases). The germline V gene encodes CDR1 SEHNR and CDR2 FQNEAQ (reference sequence). V lost 4 bases and J lost 8, with 14 bases in between. The CDR3 extends over 13 amino acids. The CDR3 loop is CASSSPFGDEAFF. CDR3 nucleotide sequence: TGTGCCAGCAGCTCCCCTTTCGGGGACGAAGCTTTCTTT.

This clonotype was seen many times. The V gene is TRBV20-1, the J gene TRBJ2-5, with 7 bases fitting TRBD2. There are 13 residues in the CDR3. Germline lookup yields CDR1 DFQATT and CDR2 SNEGSKA (reference sequence). Trimming removed 5 bases from V and 2 bases from J; junction bases left unmatched: 5. The CDR3 region is CSAHSGDQETQYF. Written as DNA, the CDR3 is TGCAGTGCTCACAGCGGGGATCAAGAGACCCAGTACTTC.

This rearrangement joins TRBV28 to TRBJ1-6; D gene uncertain. Trimming removed 10 bases at V and 9 bases at J, with 16 bases between. CDR3 length: 13 amino acids. Germline V gives CDR1 MDHEN, CDR2 SYDVKM. CDR3 in amino acids: CATLRGLGSPLHF. The CDR3 DNA reads TGTGCCACCTTACGAGGTCTGGGTTCACCCCTCCACTTT.

This clonotype occurred a few times. A much bigger clone sits one base away, suggesting this may be a read error. This sequence joins TRBV3-1 and TRBJ2-6, with D perhaps given as TRBD1 or TRBD2 (6 bases each). The CDR3 runs to 15 residues. Germline assignment: CDR1 LGHDT and CDR2 YNNKEL (reference sequence). The CDR3 region is CTSSQPGAQANVLTF. The CDR3 nucleotides are TGTACCAGCAGCCAGCCGGGGGCACAGGCCAACGTCCTGACTTTC.

This clonotype has just a few counts. The V call is TRBV5-1, the J call TRBJ2-1, with D perhaps matching TRBD1 (7 bases). Per germline, CDR1 SGHRS and CDR2 YFSETQ. V was clipped by 4 bases and J by 4 bases, with 18 bases between them. This CDR3 is built from 16 residues. The chain's CDR3 is CASSQEEGAIYNEQFF. The CDR3 DNA is TGCGCCAGCAGCCAGGAGGAGGGGGCCATTTACAATGAGCAGTTCTTC. Together with reference TRBV5-1 and TRBJ2-1, the CDR3 gives the full variable domain: KAGVTQTPRYLIKTRGQQVTLSCSPISGHRSVSWYQQTPGQGLQFLFEYFSETQRNKGNFPGRFSGRQFSNSRSEMNVSTLELGDSALYLCASSQEEGAIYNEQFFGPGTRLTVL.

This clonotype was found a few times. The V gene is TRBV12-3 or TRBV12-4, the J gene TRBJ1-3; no clear D gene. Deletions cut 3 bases from V and 9 bases from J, with 18 bases between. There are 15 residues in the CDR3. In nucleotides, the CDR3 is TGTGCCAGCAGTTTTGGGCCCCCCGACCGGGGCACCATATATTTT. Its protein product is CASSFGPPDRGTIYF.

V is TRBV20-1 and J is TRBJ2-5, with a weak D call TRBD2 (5 bases). The J call may be in error: the DNA end matches TRBJ2-1 better. Germline V CDR1 and CDR2: DFQATT, SNEGSKA (reference sequence). The CDR3 extends over 15 amino acids. The CDR3 sequence: CSAKRTSGFQETQFF. In DNA form, the CDR3 reads TGCAGTGCTAAAAGGACGAGCGGATTCCAAGAGACCCAGTTCTTC.

This clonotype was counted many times. Written as DNA, the CDR3 is TGCGCCAGCAGCCCCGGGGACGGGGCAACTGAAGCTTTCTTT. Translating it yields CASSPGDGATEAFF. The V call is TRBV4-3, the J call TRBJ1-1; tentative D call: TRBD1 (5 bases). Germline V gives CDR1 LGHNA, CDR2 YSLEER. Trimming shortened V by 4 bases and J by 5 bases, and 14 bases separated the two germline ends. The CDR3 is 14 residues long.

This clonotype was detected many times. This chain connects TRBV6-2 or TRBV6-3 to TRBJ2-7, with D unclear. V lost 4 bases to trimming and J lost 8 bases, with 9 bases between them. The germline V gene encodes CDR1 MNHEY and CDR2 SVGEGT. The CDR3 spans 11 residues. The CDR3 nucleotides read TGTGCCAGCAGTTCTCCCCTCCAGCAGTACTTC. The encoded protein is CASSSPLQQYF.

This clonotype was seen many times. The gene calls are TRBV7-3 and TRBJ1-1; 8 bases line up with TRBD1. The CDR3 runs to 13 residues. Germline CDR1 SGHTA, CDR2 FQGTGA. Losses at the gene ends were 8 bases for V and 3 bases for J; bases not matched to a gene: 5. CDR3 bases: TGTGCCAGCGGCCTGGACAGGGACACTGAAGCTTTCTTT. It specifies CASGLDRDTEAFF. Drawing the rest from reference TRBV7-3 and TRBJ1-1, the complete variable domain is GAGVSQTPSNKVTEKGKYVELRCDPISGHTALYWYRQSLGQGPEFLIYFQGTGAADDSGLPNDRFFAVRPEGSVSTLKIQRTERGDSAVYLCASGLDRDTEAFFGQGTRLTVV.

On this clonotype: A much larger clone is a single base away; this may be a read error. The chain carries TRBV20-1 and TRBJ1-1; D ambiguous. The CDR3 length is 12 residues. The germline CDR1 and CDR2 sequences are DFQATT and SNEGSKA (reference sequence). In nucleotides, the CDR3 is TGCGGTGCTCAGGTACTGAACACTGAAGCTTTCTTT. This codes for CGAQVLNTEAFF.

This clonotype was recorded at least ten times. The V gene is TRBV3-1, the J gene TRBJ2-5, with TRBD2 matching 8 bases. CDR3 length: 15 residues. Germline V gene sequence: CDR1 LGHDT, CDR2 YNNKEL (reference sequence). Trimming at V came to 0 bases and at J to 4 bases, leaving 4 bases not matched to a gene. As DNA, the CDR3 is TGTGCCAGCAGCCAAGATCCGGGGGGGGCAGAGACCCAGTACTTC. Translating gives CASSQDPGGAETQYF.

The rearrangement links TRBV30 to TRBJ2-1; tentative D call: TRBD2 (6 bases). Germline V gene sequence: CDR1 GTSNPN, CDR2 SVGIG (reference sequence). The V end lost 1 base, the J end lost 7 bases, and 17 bases lay between the germline ends. This CDR3 is 15 amino acids long. CDR3 DNA: TGTGCCTGGAGTGGTCGAGGGACTCGGGGAAATGAGCAGTTCTTC. Its protein product is CAWSGRGTRGNEQFF.

In its sample, this clonotype was seen many times. The rearrangement uses TRBV29-1 and TRBJ2-1; TRBD1 matches 8 bases. CDR3 length equals 15 residues. Germline trimming cut 8 bases from V and 10 bases from J; bases unmatched to any gene: 19. CDR1 is SQVTM, CDR2 ANQGSEA, per germline. CDR3 in DNA: TGCAGCTTCCTCTCCGGGGCAGGGGGCTTAAAGGAGCAGTTCTTC. Its protein product is CSFLSGAGGLKEQFF.

The J gene is TRBJ2-1, the V gene TRBV2; perhaps D is TRBD1 or TRBD2 (7 bases each). The germline CDR1 and CDR2 sequences are SNHLY and FYNNEI. V dropped 6 bases and J dropped 6 bases, with 21 bases sitting between them. This CDR3 has 16 residues. CDR3 nucleotides: TGTGCCAGCAGGCCCAGGGGGGGGGCGCGGAGCAATGAGCAGTTCTTC. This gives the protein CASRPRGGARSNEQFF. Supplemented by reference TRBV2 and TRBJ2-1, the full variable domain reads EPEVTQTPSHQVTQMGQEVILRCVPISNHLYFYWYRQILGQKVEFLVSFYNNEISEKSEIFDDQFSVERPDGSNFTLKIRSTKLEDSAMYFCASRPRGGARSNEQFFGPGTRLTVL.

This clonotype has just one count. V gene TRBV6-2 or TRBV6-3 combines with J gene TRBJ2-4; unclear D gene. CDR3 length: 13 amino acids. Germline V gene data show CDR1 as MNHEY and CDR2 as SVGEGT. V dropped 3 bases and J dropped 4 bases, with 7 bases sitting between them. The CDR3 is CASSYFFKNIQYF. CDR3 sequence (DNA): TGTGCCAGCAGTTATTTCTTTAAAAACATTCAGTACTTC.

Comment on this clonotype: This could be a read error, since a much larger clone is one nucleotide away. The chain carries TRBV7-2 and TRBJ2-7; 10 bases are shared with TRBD2. The germline V gene has CDR1 SGHTA and CDR2 FQGNSA. The CDR3 runs to 17 residues. J was trimmed by 7 bases and V by 4 bases; bases with no gene match: 16. The CDR3 reads CASSWGSGSGGPNEQYF. The CDR3 coding sequence is TGTGCCAGCAGCTGGGGGTCAGGTAGCGGGGGGCCTAATGAGCAGTACTTC.

This clonotype appeared many times. The CDR3 DNA sequence: TGTGCCAGCAGTTCCGGGGCCGCTAACTATGGCTACACCTTC. This encodes CASSSGAANYGYTF. The chain carries TRBV6-5 and TRBJ1-2; possible D gene TRBD1, 5 bases. The germline CDR1 and CDR2 sequences are MNHEY and SVGAGI. Deletions cut 4 bases from V and 0 bases from J, with 9 bases between. CDR3 length equals 14 residues.

This rearrangement joins TRBV27 to TRBJ2-2, with D possibly TRBD1 on 6 matching bases. Germline V lookup: CDR1 MNHEY, CDR2 SMNVEV (reference sequence). V lost 1 base to trimming and J lost 0 bases, with 18 bases between them. This CDR3 is 19 amino acids long. CDR3 region: CASSLFFPGEPANTGELFF. The CDR3 nucleotides are TGTGCCAGCAGTTTATTTTTTCCAGGGGAGCCCGCGAACACCGGGGAGCTGTTTTTT.

This clonotype has at least ten counts. Being one base from a much bigger clone, this may be a read error. The gene calls are TRBV10-3 and TRBJ2-5; no firm D call. V was pared by 0 bases and J by 5 bases, with 7 bases between. Germline V gene sequence: CDR1 ENHRY, CDR2 SYGVKD. The CDR3 loop spans 13 amino acids. Written as DNA, the CDR3 is TGTGCCATCAGTGAGTCATCACGCGAGACCCAGTACTTC. It encodes CAISESSRETQYF.